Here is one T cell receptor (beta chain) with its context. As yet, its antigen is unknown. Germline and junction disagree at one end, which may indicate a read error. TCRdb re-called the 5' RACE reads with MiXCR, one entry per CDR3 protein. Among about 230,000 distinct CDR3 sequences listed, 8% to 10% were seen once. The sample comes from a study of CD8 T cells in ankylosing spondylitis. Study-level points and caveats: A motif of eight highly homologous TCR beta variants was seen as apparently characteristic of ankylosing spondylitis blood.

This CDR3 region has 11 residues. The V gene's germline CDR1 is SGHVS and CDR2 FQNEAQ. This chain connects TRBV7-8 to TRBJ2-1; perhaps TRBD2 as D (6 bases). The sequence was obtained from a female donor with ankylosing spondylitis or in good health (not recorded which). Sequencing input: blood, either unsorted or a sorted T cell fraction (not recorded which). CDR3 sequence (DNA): TGTACCAGCAGCTTAGCGGATGAGCAGTTCTTC. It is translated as CTSSLADEQFF.